This TCR beta chain was sequenced in a study of blood T cell repertoires in COVID-19. V shed 3 bases, J shed 8 bases, and the junction held 11 bases outside the gene matches. This CDR3 has 16 residues. CDR1 and CDR2 (germline): KGHSH, LQKENI. The study counted Cohort 3 donors as recovered given two negative PCRs, clearance, or symptom resolution. Authors' data handling: Scientists estimated how many nucleated cells there were by amplifying reference gene primers. Here immunoSEQ multiplex PCR was the method, and the copy in TCRdb shows in-frame clones only, minus some. The V and J calls and the clone size are those of that table, but D and trimming were determined from the DNA. The sample consists of roughly 400,000 clones, nearly 90% of them appearing once.

The V and J genes are TRBV18 and TRBJ2-2; TRBD1 agrees at 8 bases. The receptor was derived from a woman aged 25-40 years who had recovered from COVID-19. Sequencing was done on a sample of PBMCs or T cells enriched from blood (not recorded which). CDR3 coding DNA: TGTGCCAGCTCACCCACCGGGACAGGAATAGGAGGGGAGCTGTTTTTT. Its protein is CASSPTGTGIGGELFF.